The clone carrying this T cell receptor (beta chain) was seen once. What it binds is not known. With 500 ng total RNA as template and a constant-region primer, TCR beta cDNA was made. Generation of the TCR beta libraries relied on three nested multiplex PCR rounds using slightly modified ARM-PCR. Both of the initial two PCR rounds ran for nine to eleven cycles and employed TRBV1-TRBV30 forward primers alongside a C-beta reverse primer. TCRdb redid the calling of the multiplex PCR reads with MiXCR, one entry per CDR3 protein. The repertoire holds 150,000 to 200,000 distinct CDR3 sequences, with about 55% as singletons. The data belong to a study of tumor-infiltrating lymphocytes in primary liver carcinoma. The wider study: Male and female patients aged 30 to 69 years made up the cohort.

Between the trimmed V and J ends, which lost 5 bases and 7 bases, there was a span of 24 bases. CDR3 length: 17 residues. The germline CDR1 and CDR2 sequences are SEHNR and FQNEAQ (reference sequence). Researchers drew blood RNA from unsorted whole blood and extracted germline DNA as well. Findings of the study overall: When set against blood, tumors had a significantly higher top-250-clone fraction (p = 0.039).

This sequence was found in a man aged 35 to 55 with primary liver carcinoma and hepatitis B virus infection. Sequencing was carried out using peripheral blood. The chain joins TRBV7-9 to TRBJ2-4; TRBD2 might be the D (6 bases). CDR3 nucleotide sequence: TGTGCCAGCAGCCATCCCGAACGGGAGACCGGGTGGAACATTCAGTACTTC. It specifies CASSHPERETGWNIQYF.